The 30 T cell receptor beta chains in this list originate from one sample, sequenced in a study of tumor-infiltrating lymphocytes in primary liver carcinoma. Total RNA amounting to roughly 480 ng was the source from which TCR beta cDNA was made with a constant-region primer. Three rounds of nested multiplex PCR with slightly modified ARM-PCR produced TCR beta libraries. TRBV1-TRBV30 forward primers and a C-beta reverse primer were used in the first two PCR rounds, which each ran for approximately 10 cycles. TCRdb re-derived calls from the multiplex PCR reads in MiXCR, one entry per CDR3 protein. Of fewer than 250,000 distinct CDR3 sequences listed, roughly 61% are singletons. The source of the blood RNA was unsorted whole blood, and germline DNA was extracted as well. Sequenced input: peripheral blood. The receptors shown here come from a woman aged 60-75 years with primary liver carcinoma and hepatitis B virus infection.

Note on this clonotype: Possible read error: a much larger clone is one base away. The rearrangement uses TRBV6-5 and TRBJ1-5, with no clear D. The germline gives CDR1 MNHEY, CDR2 SVGAGI. The CDR3 contains 14 residues. V lost 4 bases to trimming and J lost 3 bases, with 10 bases between them. This CDR3 reads CASSLSGSNQPQHF. The CDR3 DNA is TGTGCCAGCAGTTTAAGTGGTTCCAATCAGCCCCAGCATTTT.

In regard to this clonotype: A read error is possible here, since a much larger clone lies one base away. The conserved final phenylalanine or tryptophan is absent from the CDR3, which likely points to a read error. This chain joins TRBV12-3 or TRBV12-4 and TRBJ2-5, with D hard to call. The CDR3 has 14 residues. The ends were cut back, 6 bases at V and 0 bases at J, with 11 bases in the middle. The CDR3 spells CASRAMGYQETQYL. DNA of the CDR3: TGTGCCAGCAGGGCGATGGGCTACCAAGAGACCCAGTACTTA.

As concerns this clonotype: This may be a read error, as it is one base from a much larger clone. This chain joins TRBV4-1 and TRBJ2-7, with a possible D match to TRBD2 (6 bases). Germline V gene lookup returns CDR1 MGHRA and CDR2 YSYEKL. This CDR3 has 15 residues. For the CDR3, the DNA is TGCGCCAGCAGCGTCGGAGGGGCCCCTAGGAACGAGCAGTGCTTC. It encodes CASSVGGAPRNEQCF.

The CDR3 loop reads CASSTGRSGSGEQFF. CDR3 DNA sequence: TGTGCCAGCAGCACAGGTCGTAGTGGGAGTGGTGAGCAGTTCTTC. The chain joins TRBV5-6 to TRBJ2-1, with D possibly called TRBD1 or TRBD2 (5 bases each). With 4 bases removed from V and 9 bases from J, the gap between germline ends came to 20 bases. CDR3 length: 15 amino acids. The germline gives CDR1 SGHDT, CDR2 YYEEEE.

As to this clonotype: Mismatch with germline at one junction end may stem from a read error. This chain links TRBV24-1 with TRBJ1-5; D may be TRBD1 (6 bases). CDR1 KGHDR and CDR2 SFDVKD come from the germline V gene. The CDR3 has 14 amino acids. CDR3 DNA sequence: TGTGCCACCAGTACCGGCAGGGGCGATCAACCCCAGCATTTT. Protein product: CATSTGRGDQPQHF.

This clonotype showed up just once. The chain has TRBV21-1 and TRBJ2-7; the table assigns TRBD1, which was not confirmed against the DNA. TRBV21-1 is noted as a pseudogene. CDR3 length: 16 amino acids. The CDR3 nucleotides read TGTGCCAGCAGCAAAGAGGGCGACCGTGATTCCTACGAGCAGTACTTC. This sequence encodes CASSKEGDRDSYEQYF.

In its sample, this clonotype was seen a few times. A much more abundant neighbour one base away suggests this may be a read error. This chain links TRBV12-3 or TRBV12-4 with TRBJ1-5, with D possibly matching TRBD1 (6 bases). V lost 6 bases to trimming and J lost 6 bases, with 12 bases between them. The CDR3 is made up of 13 amino acids. The CDR3 region is CASSQRGGQPQHF. CDR3 in DNA: TGTGCCAGCAGCCAGAGGGGGGGTCAGCCCCAGCATTTT.

As regards this clonotype: One junction end does not reproduce the germline sequence, and a read error may be involved. The chain recombines TRBV28 with TRBJ1-5, with 9 bases identical to TRBD1. This CDR3 comprises 16 residues. The germline CDR1 and CDR2 sequences are MDHEN and SYDVKM. The CDR3 DNA is TGTACCAGCAGTACATTGGACAGGGGAGGGCATCAGCCCCAGCATTTT. It codes for CTSSTLDRGGHQPQHF.

As for this clonotype: Given the absence of the conserved phenylalanine or tryptophan at the CDR3 end, a read error is likely. For the CDR3, the DNA is TGTGCCAGCAGCTTAGACAGGTTTGGAGGGGACAACACTAAAGCTTTCATT. The encoded protein is CASSLDRFGGDNTKAFI. V is TRBV11-1 and J is TRBJ1-1, with D maybe TRBD1 (6 bases). Germline V CDR1 and CDR2: SGHAT, FQDESV (reference sequence). The CDR3 covers 17 residues.

This chain uses TRBV7-8 with TRBJ2-3, with 9 nucleotides matching TRBD2. CDR1 is SGHVS, CDR2 FQNEAQ, per germline. The CDR3 is 17 amino acids. Germline trimming cut 5 bases from V and 5 bases from J; bases unmatched to any gene: 14. CDR3 DNA: TGTGCCAGCAGCCGGGGGTCGATAGCGGGAGCACAAGATACGCAGTATTTT. Translating it yields CASSRGSIAGAQDTQYF.

This clonotype was picked up one time. The conserved closing phenylalanine or tryptophan is absent in this CDR3, likely reflecting a read error. The limits of the CDR3 on the DNA are not certain, so only TCRdb's listed CDR3 is given. J is TRBJ1-2 and V is TRBV29-1. The germline CDR1 and CDR2 sequences are SQVTM and ANQGSEA. The CDR3 comprises 9 residues, both ends counted. CDR3 amino acids: CSVDNGYTC.

As regards this clonotype: At one of its ends the junction is not consistent with the germline gene, which may arise from a read error. This chain links TRBV29-1 with TRBJ2-2, with D perhaps matching TRBD2 (6 bases). The CDR3 loop spans 14 amino acids. CDR1 is SQVTM and CDR2 is ANQGSEA in the germline V gene. The CDR3 sequence is CSAGGRGNIGELFF. CDR3 DNA sequence: TGCAGCGCTGGGGGTCGGGGGAACATCGGGGAGCTGTTTTTT.

Comments on this clonotype: A much larger clonotype is one base distant, so this may be a read error. The gene calls are TRBV6-5 and TRBJ2-2; 8 bases are shared with TRBD2. Germline CDR1 is MNHEY and CDR2 is SVGAGI. The length of the CDR3 is 17 residues. The DNA of the CDR3 is TGTGCCAGCAGTTACTCGGGGCTTGCGGGGGGAATCGGGGGGCTGTTTTTT. This gives the protein CASSYSGLAGGIGGLFF.

A few counts support this clonotype. A much larger clone is a single base away; this may be a read error. The chain carries TRBV4-2 and TRBJ2-3; TRBD2 aligns across 10 bases. V trimming: 5 bases; J trimming: 4 bases; junction bases outside the gene matches: 9. This CDR3 region has 16 residues. CDR1 is LGHNA, CDR2 YNFKEQ, per germline. The CDR3 loop is CASSSSGTSVADTQYF. CDR3 DNA sequence: TGTGCCAGCAGCTCCTCTGGGACTAGCGTGGCAGATACGCAGTATTTT.

This clonotype appeared many times. This rearrangement joins TRBV4-1 to TRBJ2-3; 7 bases are a match to TRBD2. This CDR3 is 15 amino acids long. In germline, CDR1 is MGHRA, CDR2 YSYEKL. V was clipped by 0 bases and J by 8 bases; unmatched bases: 8. CDR3 region: CASSQDEAGVGTQYF. CDR3 DNA sequence: TGCGCCAGCAGCCAAGATGAGGCGGGAGTAGGTACGCAGTATTTT.

The chain links TRBV14 to TRBJ2-2; D is undetermined. Deletions cut 2 bases from V and 6 bases from J, with 10 bases between. This CDR3 has 14 amino acids. Germline CDR1 reads SGHDN; CDR2 reads FVKESK. In nucleotides, the CDR3 is TGTGCCAGCAGCCAAATCTTCGGGTCCGGGGAGCTGTTTTTT. Protein sequence: CASSQIFGSGELFF.

The rearrangement uses TRBV5-8 and TRBJ1-1; 7 nucleotides match TRBD1. The germline V gene encodes CDR1 SGHTS and CDR2 YDEGEE. V lost 4 bases and J lost 4; bases outside the gene matches: 7. The CDR3 length is 14 residues. CDR3 sequence: CASSPIDRVTEAFF. In DNA, the CDR3 is TGTGCCAGCAGCCCGATCGACAGGGTCACTGAAGCTTTCTTT.

This clonotype was recorded at least ten times. The CDR3 is CASSRYGDRDTEAFF. The CDR3 region has the DNA TGTGCCAGCAGTCGCTATGGGGACAGGGACACTGAAGCTTTCTTT. The chain carries TRBV12-3 or TRBV12-4 and TRBJ1-1; 9 bases are a match to TRBD1. The CDR3 sequence is 15 residues long. Trimming at V came to 5 bases and at J to 3 bases, leaving 7 bases not matched to a gene.

V is TRBV28 and J is TRBJ2-7, with a tentative D call TRBD1 (5 bases). Germline V gives CDR1 MDHEN, CDR2 SYDVKM. V was trimmed by 6 bases and J by 6 bases, leaving 18 bases between them. CDR3 length equals 14 residues. The CDR3 loop reads CASSPGGARREQYF. The CDR3 DNA sequence: TGTGCCAGCAGCCCTGGTGGGGCTCGGCGCGAGCAGTACTTC.

Comment on this clonotype: A much larger clone lies one base from this, so it may be a read error. The V gene is TRBV6-5, the J gene TRBJ2-7; D unresolved. The CDR3 is 11 amino acids. Germline CDR1 is MNHEY and CDR2 is SVGAGI. This chain's CDR3 is CASSSRYEQCF. The CDR3 region has the DNA TGTGCCAGCAGTTCCCGCTACGAGCAGTGCTTC.

CDR3 sequence (DNA): TGCAGCATTGCTTCCTACTACAATGAGCAGTTCTTC. It codes for CSIASYYNEQFF. The genes are TRBV29-1 and TRBJ2-1; D remains unclear. Looked up from germline, CDR1 is SQVTM and CDR2 is ANQGSEA. This CDR3 is built from 12 residues. Trimming removed 8 bases from V and 3 bases from J, with 11 bases in between.

As concerns this clonotype: This may be a read error, as it is one base from a much larger clone. V gene TRBV10-3 combines with J gene TRBJ1-2, with 7 positions matching TRBD1. The germline V gene has CDR1 ENHRY and CDR2 SYGVKD. V lost 11 bases, J lost 12 bases, and 12 bases stayed unmatched. This CDR3 contains 11 residues. The CDR3 loop reads CAFLGDRGHTF. The CDR3 region has the DNA TGTGCCTTCCTTGGGGACAGAGGCCACACCTTC.

The rearrangement uses TRBV11-1 and TRBJ2-7; D may be TRBD1 (6 bases). Germline CDR1 SGHAT, CDR2 FQDESV (reference sequence). V shed 4 bases and J shed 3 bases, with 16 bases lying between them. The length of the CDR3 is 15 residues. The CDR3 nucleotides are TGTGCCAGCAGCTCAAGGACAGTTGGAAGCTACGAGCAGTACTTC. This gives the protein CASSSRTVGSYEQYF. Full variable domain (rest looked up from reference TRBV11-1 and TRBJ2-7): EAEVAQSPRYKITEKSQAVAFWCDPISGHATLYWYRQILGQGPELLVQFQDESVVDDSQLPKDRFSAERLKGVDSTLKIQPAELGDSAMYLCASSSRTVGSYEQYFGPGTRLTVT.

This clonotype showed up many times. The chain couples TRBV6-6 to TRBJ1-6; D ambiguous. The germline V gene has CDR1 MNHNY and CDR2 SVGAGI (reference sequence). V was trimmed by 6 bases and J by 8 bases, leaving 11 bases between them. The CDR3 loop spans 13 amino acids. The CDR3 loop is CASSRSSDSPLHF. DNA for the CDR3: TGTGCCAGCAGCCGGAGCTCGGATTCACCCCTCCACTTT.

Notes on this clonotype: A much larger clone is a single base away; this may be a read error. The gene calls are TRBV12-3 or TRBV12-4 and TRBJ1-6, with D tentatively TRBD1 (5 bases). The V end lost 5 bases, the J end lost 2 bases, and 10 bases lay between the germline ends. The CDR3 extends over 15 amino acids. For the CDR3, the DNA is TGTGCCAGCAGTGGGAACAGGACCTATAATTCACCCCTCCACTTT. The encoded protein is CASSGNRTYNSPLHF.

This clonotype was found a few times. This chain uses TRBV5-1 with TRBJ1-1; 7 bases agree with TRBD1. Germline assignment: CDR1 SGHRS and CDR2 YFSETQ. The CDR3 spans 15 residues. V lost 4 bases to trimming and J lost 0 bases; unmatched junction nucleotides: 6. The CDR3 protein is CASSTETGLNTEAFF. The DNA for the CDR3 is TGCGCCAGCAGCACGGAGACAGGGCTGAACACTGAAGCTTTCTTT.

This chain uses TRBV29-1 with TRBJ1-1; 9 positions agree with TRBD1. The V gene's germline CDR1 is SQVTM and CDR2 ANQGSEA. The CDR3 consists of 13 residues. Trimming at V came to 7 bases and at J to 1 base, leaving 4 bases not matched to a gene. CDR3 amino acids: CSGDRVENTEAFF. In DNA form, the CDR3 reads TGCAGCGGGGACAGGGTAGAGAACACTGAAGCTTTCTTT. Using reference TRBV29-1 and TRBJ1-1 for the parts outside the CDR3, the full variable domain is SAVISQKPSRDICQRGTSLTIQCQVDSQVTMMFWYRQQPGQSLTLIATANQGSEATYESGFVIDKFPISRPNLTFSTLTVSNMSPEDSSIYLCSGDRVENTEAFFGQGTRLTVV.

In this sample, this clonotype turned up many times. The chain links TRBV12-3 or TRBV12-4 to TRBJ2-5, with 9 bases fitting TRBD2. The J segment lost 0 bases and the V segment lost 7 bases, leaving 6 bases of the junction unmatched. This CDR3 contains 15 residues. The CDR3 sequence is CASTPTSGHQETQYF. In DNA, the CDR3 is TGTGCCAGCACCCCAACTAGCGGGCACCAAGAGACCCAGTACTTC.

Concerning this clonotype: A much larger clone is a single base away; this may be a read error. The rearrangement links TRBV6-5 to TRBJ2-7; TRBD2 agrees at 7 bases. The CDR3 covers 14 residues. Germline CDR1 reads MNHEY; CDR2 reads SVGAGI. V shed 6 bases, J shed 7 bases, and the junction held 12 bases outside the gene matches. The CDR3 nucleotides read TGTGCCAGCAGAACAGGTGGGAGGGCCGTGGAGCAGTACTTC. Translated, it gives CASRTGGRAVEQYF.

In its sample, this clonotype was seen a few times. This sequence joins TRBV5-8 and TRBJ2-1; D remains ambiguous. Germline-derived CDR1 and CDR2 are SGHTS and YDEGEE. Trimming took 0 bases from V and 8 from J, leaving 18 bases between them. The CDR3 has 16 residues. This chain's CDR3 is CASSLAIMGRRYEQFF. CDR3 sequence (DNA): TGTGCCAGCAGCTTGGCTATTATGGGAAGGCGGTATGAGCAGTTCTTC. Supplemented by reference TRBV5-8 and TRBJ2-1, the full variable domain reads EAGVTQSPTHLIKTRGQQATLRCSPISGHTSVYWYQQALGLGLQFLLWYDEGEERNRGNFPPRFSGRQFPNYSSELNVNALELEDSALYLCASSLAIMGRRYEQFFGPGTRLTVL.